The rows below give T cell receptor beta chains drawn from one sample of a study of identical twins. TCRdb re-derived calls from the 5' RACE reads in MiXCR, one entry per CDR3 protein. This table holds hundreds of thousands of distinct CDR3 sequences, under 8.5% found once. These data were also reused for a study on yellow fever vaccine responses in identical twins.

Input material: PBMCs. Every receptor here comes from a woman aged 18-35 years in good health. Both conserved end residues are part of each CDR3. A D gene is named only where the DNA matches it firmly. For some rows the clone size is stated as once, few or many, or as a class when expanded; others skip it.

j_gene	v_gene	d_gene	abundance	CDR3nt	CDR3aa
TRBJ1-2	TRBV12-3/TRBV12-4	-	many	TGTGCCAGCAATGGCTACACCTTC	CASNGYTF
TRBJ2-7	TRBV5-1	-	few	TGCGCCAGCAGCTTGGGAACAGCCACCCCCTACGAGCAGTACTTC	CASSLGTATPYEQYF
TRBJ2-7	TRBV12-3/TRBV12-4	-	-	TGTGCCAGCAGTTTATTGGGGGATCCCTCCTACGAGCAGTACTTC	CASSLLGDPSYEQYF
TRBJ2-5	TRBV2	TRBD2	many	TGTGCCAGCAGCTGGACTAGCGGACAGAAGACCCAGTACTTC	CASSWTSGQKTQYF
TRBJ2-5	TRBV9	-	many	TGTGCCAGCAGCAACCTACAGGGACTACAAGAGACCCAGTACTTC	CASSNLQGLQETQYF
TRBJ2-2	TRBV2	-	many	TGTGCCAGCAGAAGTGAGGAACCCGGGGAGCTGTTTTTT	CASRSEEPGELFF
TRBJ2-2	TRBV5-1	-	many	TGCGCCAGCAGCCGGGATAGCACCGGGGAGCTGTTTTTT	CASSRDSTGELFF
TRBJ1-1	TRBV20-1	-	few	TGCAGTGCTAGAGATGGAAGGGAGCTCACTGAAGCTTTCTTT	CSARDGRELTEAFF
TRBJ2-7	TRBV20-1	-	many	TGCAGTGCTAGACCCCCTGGGTGGTACGAGCAGTACTTC	CSARPPGWYEQYF
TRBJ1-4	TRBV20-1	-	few	TGCAGTGCTAGAGGTTTCGGAGACGCAACTAATGAAAAACTGTTTTTT	CSARGFGDATNEKLFF
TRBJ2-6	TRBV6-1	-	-	TGTGCCAGCAGTCCTCTGCTCGGATATCAAAGCTCTGGGGCCAACGTCCTGACTTTC	CASSPLLGYQSSGANVLTF
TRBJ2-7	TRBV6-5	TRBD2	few	TGTGCCAGCAGTTCTCGTGATAGCGGGAGCTACGAGCAGTACTTC	CASSSRDSGSYEQYF
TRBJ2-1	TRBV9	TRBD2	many	TGTGCCAGCAGCGTAGCCCAGACTAGCCCAAATGAGCAGTTCTTC	CASSVAQTSPNEQFF
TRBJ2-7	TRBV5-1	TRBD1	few	TGCGCCAGCAGCTTGGCCGCAGGACAGGGGTTCTACGAGCAGTACTTC	CASSLAAGQGFYEQYF
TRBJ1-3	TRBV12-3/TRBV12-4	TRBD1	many	TGTGCCAGCAGTGGGACAGGAGGAAACACCATATATTTT	CASSGTGGNTIYF
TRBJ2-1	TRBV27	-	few	TGTGCCAGCATCCCGGTAGGTGGTTTTGGCAATGAGCAGTTCTTC	CASIPVGGFGNEQFF
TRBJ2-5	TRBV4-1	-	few	TGCGCCAGCAGCCATGTAGTCCGGGAGACCCAGTACTTC	CASSHVVRETQYF
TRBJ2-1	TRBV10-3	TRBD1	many	TGTGCCATCAGTGAGAGTGACAGGGCTAATGAGCAGTTCTTC	CAISESDRANEQFF
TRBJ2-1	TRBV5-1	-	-	TGCGCCAGCAGCTTGGAGACAGCTTACAATGAGCAGTTCTTC	CASSLETAYNEQFF
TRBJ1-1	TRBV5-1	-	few	TGCGCCAGCAGCTTGGTACAGGGCACTGAAGCTTTCTTT	CASSLVQGTEAFF
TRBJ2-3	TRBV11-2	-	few	TGTGCCAGCAGCTTAGACTGGATTAGCACAGATACGCAGTATTTT	CASSLDWISTDTQYF
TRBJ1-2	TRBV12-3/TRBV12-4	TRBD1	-	TGTGCCAGCACCTGGGGACAGGTCACTAACTATGGCTACACCTTC	CASTWGQVTNYGYTF
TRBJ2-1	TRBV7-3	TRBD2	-	TGTGCCAGCAGTAAGACTAGCGGGAGTGACAATGAGCAGTTCTTC	CASSKTSGSDNEQFF
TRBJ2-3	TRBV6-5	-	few	TGTGCCAGCAGTTACGGTTTGGGGAGCACAGATACGCAGTATTTT	CASSYGLGSTDTQYF
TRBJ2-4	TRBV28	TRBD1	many	TGTGCCAGCAGCCCCGCCGGGACAGGGCCCAAAAACATTCAGTACTTC	CASSPAGTGPKNIQYF
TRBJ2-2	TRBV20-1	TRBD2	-	TGCAGTGCTAGAGACCCGGGGAGGGGATCCGACACCGGGGAGCTGTTTTTT	CSARDPGRGSDTGELFF
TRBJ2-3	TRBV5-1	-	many	TGCGCCAGCAGCCATGTAGGAGGCCCCACGGATACGCAGTATTTT	CASSHVGGPTDTQYF
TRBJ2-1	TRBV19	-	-	TGTGCCAGTAGTATACGGGGGGCCCCCAATGAGCAGTTCTTC	CASSIRGAPNEQFF
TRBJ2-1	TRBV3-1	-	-	TGTGCCAGCAGTGACCCCGGACTACCCTTTCACAATGAGCAGTTCTTC	CASSDPGLPFHNEQFF
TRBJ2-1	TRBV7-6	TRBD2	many	TGTGCCAGCAGCTTAGGTTCGACTAGCGCCGGGCATGAGCAGTTCTTC	CASSLGSTSAGHEQFF
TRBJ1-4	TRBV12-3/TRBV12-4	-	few	TGTGCCAGCGGTCGGGATACAGGAACTGGAAAACTGTTTTTT	CASGRDTGTGKLFF
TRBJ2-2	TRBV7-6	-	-	TGTGCAATCGAATGGGCGAACACCGGGGAGCTGTTTTTT	CAIEWANTGELFF
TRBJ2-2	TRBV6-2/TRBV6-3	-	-	TGTGCCAGCAGTTATATCGCCCCCAACACCGGGGAGCTGTTTTTT	CASSYIAPNTGELFF
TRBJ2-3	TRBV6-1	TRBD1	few	TGTGCCAGCAGAAGGACAGGGGGCGCGCATACGCAGTATTTT	CASRRTGGAHTQYF
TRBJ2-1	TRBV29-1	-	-	TGCAGCGTTGTTACAGTCTACAATGAGCAGTTCTTC	CSVVTVYNEQFF
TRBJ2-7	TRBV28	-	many	TGTGCCAGCAGTTTCTTGATCCGCGAGCAGTACTTC	CASSFLIREQYF
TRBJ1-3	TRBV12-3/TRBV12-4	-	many	TGTGCCAGCAACCCTGGTGGAAGTTCTGGAAACACCATATATTTT	CASNPGGSSGNTIYF
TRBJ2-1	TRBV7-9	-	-	TGTGCCAGCAGCTACCTAGGGACTTTGGTCAATGAGCAGTTCTTC	CASSYLGTLVNEQFF
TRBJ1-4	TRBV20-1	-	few	TGCAGTGCTAGGGGTGCAACTAATGAAAAACTGTTTTTT	CSARGATNEKLFF
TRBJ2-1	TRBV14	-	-	TGTGCCAGCAGCCATCAGTCCTACAATGAGCAGTTCTTC	CASSHQSYNEQFF
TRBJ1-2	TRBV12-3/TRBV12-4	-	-	TGTGCCAGTTTCCGGGAGGGTGCGGCCTATGGCTACACCTTC	CASFREGAAYGYTF
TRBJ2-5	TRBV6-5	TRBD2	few	TGTGCCAGCAGTTACTCTTTACTCGGGACTAGCGGGAGGGGAGAGACCCAGTACTTC	CASSYSLLGTSGRGETQYF
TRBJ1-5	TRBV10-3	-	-	TGTGCCATCAGTCCCCAAGGGGGTCCGGGTCAGCCCCAGCATTTT	CAISPQGGPGQPQHF
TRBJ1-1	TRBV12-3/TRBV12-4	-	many	TGTGCCAGCAGCTTAAAGGGGATTCCGGACACTGAAGCTTTCTTT	CASSLKGIPDTEAFF
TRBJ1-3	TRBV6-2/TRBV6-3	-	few	TGTGCCAGCAGTTACGCGCGAAGCTCTGGAAACACCATATATTTT	CASSYARSSGNTIYF
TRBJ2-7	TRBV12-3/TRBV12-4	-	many	TGTGCCAGCAGCCCCGGGGGGCCCTACGAGCAGTACTTC	CASSPGGPYEQYF
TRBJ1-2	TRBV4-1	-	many	TGCGCCAGCACCGCCACAGGGAAGTATGGCTACACCTTC	CASTATGKYGYTF
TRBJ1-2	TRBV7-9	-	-	TGTGCCAGCAGCTTATATCCGGGGGGACTCTATGGCTACACCTTC	CASSLYPGGLYGYTF
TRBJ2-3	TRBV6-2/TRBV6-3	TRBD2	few	TGTGCCAGCAGTTACCTAGCGGGAGGACCAAGCACAGATACGCAGTATTTT	CASSYLAGGPSTDTQYF
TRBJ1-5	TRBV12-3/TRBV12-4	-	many	TGTGCCAGCAGTCTGCAGGGGTTAGGCAATCAGCCCCAGCATTTT	CASSLQGLGNQPQHF
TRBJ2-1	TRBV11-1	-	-	TGTGCCAGCAGTGGTAGTGAGAGCTCCTACAATGAGCAGTTCTTC	CASSGSESSYNEQFF
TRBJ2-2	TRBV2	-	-	TGTGCCAGCAGTGGCGACACTTTAAACACCGGGGAGCTGTTTTTT	CASSGDTLNTGELFF
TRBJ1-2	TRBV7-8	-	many	TGTGCCAGCAGCTTGGTCGGACAGAGGGTTTATGGCTACACCTTC	CASSLVGQRVYGYTF
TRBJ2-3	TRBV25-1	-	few	TGTGCCAGCAGTCAAGATACGCAGTATTTT	CASSQDTQYF